This T cell receptor beta chain emerged from a study of spatial heterogeneity in lung cancer. V gave up 5 bases and J gave up 5 bases, with 12 bases separating them. The CDR3 runs 13 residues. Germline V lookup: CDR1 LGHNT, CDR2 FRNRAP. This clonotype was detected only a few times. Documented time point: blood at routine non-recurrence follow-up after resection. TCRdb reprocessed the 5' RACE reads via MiXCR and lists one record per CDR3 protein. The sample yields about 70,000 distinct CDR3 sequences, about 9.5% seen once. The sample here was PBMCs, taken at follow-up. This clonotype was sampled from a female donor with early-stage non-small cell lung cancer. This chain links TRBV12-5 with TRBJ2-5; D is ambiguous. CDR3 nucleotide sequence: TGTGCTAGTGGTGCCAGTGGAGATGAGACCCAGTACTTC. Its protein is CASGASGDETQYF.